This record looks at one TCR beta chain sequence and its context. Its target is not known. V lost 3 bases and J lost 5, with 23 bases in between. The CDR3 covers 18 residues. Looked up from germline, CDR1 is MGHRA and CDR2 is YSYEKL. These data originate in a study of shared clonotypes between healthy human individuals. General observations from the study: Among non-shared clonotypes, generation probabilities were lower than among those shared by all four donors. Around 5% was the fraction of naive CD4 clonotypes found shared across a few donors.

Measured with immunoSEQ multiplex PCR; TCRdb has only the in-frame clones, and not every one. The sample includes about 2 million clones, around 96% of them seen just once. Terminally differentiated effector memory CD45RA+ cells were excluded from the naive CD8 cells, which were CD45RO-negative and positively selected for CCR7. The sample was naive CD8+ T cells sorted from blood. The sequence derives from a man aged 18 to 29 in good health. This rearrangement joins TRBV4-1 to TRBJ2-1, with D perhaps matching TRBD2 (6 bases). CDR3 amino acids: CASSHKLDISPGDNEQFF. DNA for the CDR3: TGCGCCAGCAGCCACAAACTCGATATTTCCCCGGGAGACAATGAGCAGTTCTTC.